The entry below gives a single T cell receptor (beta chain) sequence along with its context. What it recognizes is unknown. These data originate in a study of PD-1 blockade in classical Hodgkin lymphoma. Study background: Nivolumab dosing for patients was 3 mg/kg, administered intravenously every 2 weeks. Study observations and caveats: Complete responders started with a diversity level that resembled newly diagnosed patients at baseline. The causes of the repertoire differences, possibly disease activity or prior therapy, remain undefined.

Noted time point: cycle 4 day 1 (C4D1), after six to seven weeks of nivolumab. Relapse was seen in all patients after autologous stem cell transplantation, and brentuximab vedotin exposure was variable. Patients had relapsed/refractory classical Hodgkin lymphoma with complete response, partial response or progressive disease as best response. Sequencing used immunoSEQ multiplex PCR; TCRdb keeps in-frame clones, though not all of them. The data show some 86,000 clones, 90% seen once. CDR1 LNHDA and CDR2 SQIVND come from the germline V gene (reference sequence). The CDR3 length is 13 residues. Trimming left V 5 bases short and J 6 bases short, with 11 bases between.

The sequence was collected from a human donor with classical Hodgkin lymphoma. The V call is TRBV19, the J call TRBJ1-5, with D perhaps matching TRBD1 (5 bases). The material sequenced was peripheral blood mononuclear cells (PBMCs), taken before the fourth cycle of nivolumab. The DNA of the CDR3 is TGTGCCAGTAGTCTGGGGGGTGCTCAGCCCCAGCATTTT. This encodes CASSLGGAQPQHF.